This T cell receptor (beta chain) was retrieved from a study of read filtering for tumor transcriptome and immune sequencing. This clonotype was counted at least ten times. The CDR3 is made up of 17 amino acids. V shed 4 bases, J shed 5 bases, and the junction held 15 bases outside the gene matches. Per the germline V gene, CDR1 is SGHRS and CDR2 is YFSETQ. From roughly 400 ng of RNA, a library with molecular barcoded alpha/delta and beta/gamma adaptors was made. From the reads, TCRdb called clonotypes with MiXCR, one entry per CDR3 protein. The table includes 60,000 or so distinct CDR3 sequences, around 19% detected once.

The sequenced sample was a population of CD138-negative cells sorted from bone marrow. The source is a donor at least 40 years old with multiple myeloma. The V gene is TRBV5-1, the J gene TRBJ2-5; 9 bases fit TRBD2. The CDR3 DNA follows: TGCGCCAGCAGCCCTGTGAGAAGCGGGGGGCCCGGGGAGACCCAGTACTTC. Translation: CASSPVRSGGPGETQYF.